This T cell receptor (beta chain) was documented in a study of T cell repertoires in ileal Crohn's disease. Study overall: Median disease duration was approximately eight years; roughly 40% smoked at surgery. Operated complications were stricturing disease (about 60%) and penetrating disease (about 39%).

Whole-study results and caveats: Clonal expansions were more frequent in active smokers than non-smokers at surgery.

Eligibility required adulthood, ileal or ileocolonic Crohn's disease and indicated ileocolonic resection. For this clone: What it recognizes is unknown.

The table came from immunoSEQ multiplex PCR; TCRdb's copy has only in-frame clones and leaves some out. The table records thousands of clones, around 79% of them present only once. This CDR3 is 15 amino acids long. The V and J ends lost 2 bases and 3 bases respectively, with 13 bases between them. Germline V gives CDR1 ENHRY, CDR2 SYGVKD. The chain combines TRBV10-3 with TRBJ1-1; D gene ambiguous. Sequencing was carried out using ileal tissue. The sequence derives from an adult with Crohn's disease. CDR3 region: CAISEQPSGDTEAFF. The CDR3 DNA is TGTGCCATCAGTGAGCAGCCTTCGGGTGACACTGAAGCTTTCTTT.